Given below is one TCR beta chain in context. Its antigen is as yet unknown. This sample was taken from a study of T cell repertoires in ileal Crohn's disease. Broader study findings: Clonal expansions were more frequent in active smokers than non-smokers at surgery.

Each sample's TCRB immunosequencing used five hundred nanograms of biopsy DNA. Data came from immunoSEQ multiplex PCR; TCRdb stores just in-frame clones and leaves some out. Here the sample spans fewer than 7,500 clones, less than 80% being singletons. Germline V gene data show CDR1 as SEHNR and CDR2 as FQNEAQ (reference sequence). The CDR3 extends over 17 amino acids. Deletions cut 5 bases from V and 8 bases from J, with 22 bases between. The sequence derives from an adult with Crohn's disease. This chain joins TRBV7-9 and TRBJ1-6, with D possibly matching TRBD1 (5 bases). Material for sequencing was ileal tissue. The CDR3 coding sequence is TGTGCCAGCAGCGGCCTGAATTCCAGGGTGGTCGATTCACCCCTCCACTTT. Its protein is CASSGLNSRVVDSPLHF.